The sequence of this T cell receptor beta chain was determined in a study of T-cell reconstitution after alpha-beta-depleted transplantation in children. CDR1 and CDR2 (germline): MNHEY, SVGAGI. This CDR3 comprises 16 residues. Trimming shortened V by 5 bases and J by 5 bases, and 16 bases separated the two germline ends. This clonotype was picked up a small number of times. As it was prepared, the TCRbeta library received unique molecular identifiers. TCRdb fed the PCR reads into MiXCR, producing one record per CDR3 protein. The sample carries approximately 350,000 distinct CDR3 sequences, approximately 12% recorded once.

This receptor was taken from a human donor who donated a stem cell graft to a child with Fanconi anemia. This chain joins TRBV6-5 and TRBJ1-6; a possible D gene is TRBD1 (6 bases). The sample in question was PBMCs, obtained from the stem cell graft. CDR3 DNA: TGTGCCAGCAGTCCCCTTGCGGGACAAAATAATTCACCCCTCCACTTT. This sequence encodes CASSPLAGQNNSPLHF.